The text below deals with one T cell receptor (beta chain). Its target is unknown. TCRdb itself ran the reads through MiXCR, one entry per CDR3 protein. The table records approximately 730,000 distinct CDR3 sequences, about 30% of them present only once. This sample is drawn from a study of T cell repertoires in cytomegalovirus infection. About the study: Carrying CMV and the relevant HLA type showed in public TCR beta signatures. Study-wide results and caveats: Dominant in the ex vivo response were TCR beta clonotypes restricted by HLA-C and specific for CMV.

The length of the CDR3 is 16 residues. Germline CDR1 is DFQATT and CDR2 is SNEGSKA (reference sequence). The germline V and J ends were trimmed by 5 bases and 1 base, with 19 bases remaining between them. Here the sequenced sample was cultured PBMCs, taken from culture after CMV antigen stimulation. This TCR derives from a human donor in good health (CMV status not recorded). Some clones in this sample may be carry-over from other donors' samples. The chain carries TRBV20-1 and TRBJ2-3; D tentatively reads TRBD1 or TRBD2 (5 bases each). The CDR3 bases are TGCAGTGCTTCCCGGGCCAACCTGGGGGGCACAGATACGCAGTATTTT. The encoded protein is CSASRANLGGTDTQYF.